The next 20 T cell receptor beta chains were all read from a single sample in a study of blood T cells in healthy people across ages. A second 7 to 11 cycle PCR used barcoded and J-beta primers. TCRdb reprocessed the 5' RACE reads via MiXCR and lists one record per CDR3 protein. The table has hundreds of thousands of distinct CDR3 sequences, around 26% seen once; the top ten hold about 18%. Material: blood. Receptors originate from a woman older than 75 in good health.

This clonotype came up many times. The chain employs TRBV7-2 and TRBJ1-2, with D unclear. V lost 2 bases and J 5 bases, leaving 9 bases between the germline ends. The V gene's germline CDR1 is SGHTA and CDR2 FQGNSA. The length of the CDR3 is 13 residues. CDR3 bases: TGTGCCAGCAGCTTACCCAGAGGATATGGCTACACCTTC. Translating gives CASSLPRGYGYTF. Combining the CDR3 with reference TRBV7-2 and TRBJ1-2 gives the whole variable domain GAGVSQSPSNKVTEKGKDVELRCDPISGHTALYWYRQSLGQGLEFLIYFQGNSAPDKSGLPSDRFSAERTGGSVSTLTIQRTQQEDSAVYLCASSLPRGYGYTFGSGTRLTVV.

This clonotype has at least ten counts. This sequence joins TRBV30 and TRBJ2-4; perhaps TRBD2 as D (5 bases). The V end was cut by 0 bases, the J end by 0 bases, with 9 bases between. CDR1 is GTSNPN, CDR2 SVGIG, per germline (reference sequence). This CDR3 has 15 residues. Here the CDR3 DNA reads TGTGCCTGGAGTGTGGACTCACTAGCCAAAAACATTCAGTACTTC. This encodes CAWSVDSLAKNIQYF.

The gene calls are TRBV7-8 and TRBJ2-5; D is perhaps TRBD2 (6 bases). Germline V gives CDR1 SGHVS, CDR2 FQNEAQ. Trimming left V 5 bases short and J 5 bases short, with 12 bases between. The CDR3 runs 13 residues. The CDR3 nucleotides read TGTGCCAGCAGCCGGGACGGGGGTGAGACCCAGTACTTC. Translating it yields CASSRDGGETQYF.

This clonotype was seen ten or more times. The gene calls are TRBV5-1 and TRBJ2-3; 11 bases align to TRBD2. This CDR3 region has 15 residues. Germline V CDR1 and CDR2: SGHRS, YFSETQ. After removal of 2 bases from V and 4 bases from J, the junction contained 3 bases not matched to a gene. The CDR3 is CASSLIAGGPDTQYF. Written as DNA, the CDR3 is TGCGCCAGCAGCTTAATAGCGGGGGGGCCAGATACGCAGTATTTT.

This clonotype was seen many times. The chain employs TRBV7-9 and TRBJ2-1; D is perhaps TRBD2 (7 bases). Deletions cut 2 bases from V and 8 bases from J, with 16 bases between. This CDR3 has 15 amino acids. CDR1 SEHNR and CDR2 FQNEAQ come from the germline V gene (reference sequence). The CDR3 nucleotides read TGTGCCAGCAGCTTATTTGTGGGGGGGCCTGATGAGCAGTTCTTC. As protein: CASSLFVGGPDEQFF.

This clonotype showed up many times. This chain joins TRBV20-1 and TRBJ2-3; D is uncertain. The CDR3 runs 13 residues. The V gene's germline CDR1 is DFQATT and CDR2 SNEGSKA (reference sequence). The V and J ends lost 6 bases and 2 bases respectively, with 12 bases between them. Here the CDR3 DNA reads TGCAGTGCCCGGATGGGGTCCACAGATACGCAGTATTTT. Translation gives CSARMGSTDTQYF.

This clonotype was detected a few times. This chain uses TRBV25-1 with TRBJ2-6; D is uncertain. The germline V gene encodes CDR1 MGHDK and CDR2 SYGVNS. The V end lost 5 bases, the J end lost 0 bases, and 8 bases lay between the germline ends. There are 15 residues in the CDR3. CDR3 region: CASSLHSSGANVLTF. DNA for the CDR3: TGTGCCAGCAGTCTCCACAGCTCTGGGGCCAACGTCCTGACTTTC.

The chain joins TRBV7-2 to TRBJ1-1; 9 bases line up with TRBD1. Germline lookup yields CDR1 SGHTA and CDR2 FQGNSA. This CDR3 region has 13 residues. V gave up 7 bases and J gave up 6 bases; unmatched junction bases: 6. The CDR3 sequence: CASNPQGASEAFF. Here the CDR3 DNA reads TGTGCCAGCAACCCACAGGGGGCTTCTGAAGCTTTCTTT.

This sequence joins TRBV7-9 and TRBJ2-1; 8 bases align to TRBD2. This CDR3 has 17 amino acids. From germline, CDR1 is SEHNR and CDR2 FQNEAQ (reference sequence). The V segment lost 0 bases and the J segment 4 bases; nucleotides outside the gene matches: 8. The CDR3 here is CASSLAPRAGEYNEQFF. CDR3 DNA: TGTGCCAGCAGCTTAGCGCCTCGAGCGGGGGAGTACAATGAGCAGTTCTTC.

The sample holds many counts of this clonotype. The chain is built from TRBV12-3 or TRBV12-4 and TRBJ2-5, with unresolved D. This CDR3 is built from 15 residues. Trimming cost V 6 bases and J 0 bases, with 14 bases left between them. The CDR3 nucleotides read TGTGCCAGCAGCCGCTATGACAAAAACCAAGAGACCCAGTACTTC. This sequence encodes CASSRYDKNQETQYF.

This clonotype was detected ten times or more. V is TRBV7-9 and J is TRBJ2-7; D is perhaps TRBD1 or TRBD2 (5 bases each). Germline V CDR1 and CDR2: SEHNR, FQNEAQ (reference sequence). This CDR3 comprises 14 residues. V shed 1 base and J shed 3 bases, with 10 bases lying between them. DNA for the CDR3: TGTGCCAGCAGCTTAGGAGGGGCGGGCTACGAGCAGTACTTC. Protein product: CASSLGGAGYEQYF. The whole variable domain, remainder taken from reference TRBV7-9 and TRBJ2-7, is DTGVSQNPRHKITKRGQNVTFRCDPISEHNRLYWYRQTLGQGPEFLTYFQNEAQLEKSRLLSDRFSAERPKGSFSTLEIQRTEQGDSAMYLCASSLGGAGYEQYFGPGTRLTVT.

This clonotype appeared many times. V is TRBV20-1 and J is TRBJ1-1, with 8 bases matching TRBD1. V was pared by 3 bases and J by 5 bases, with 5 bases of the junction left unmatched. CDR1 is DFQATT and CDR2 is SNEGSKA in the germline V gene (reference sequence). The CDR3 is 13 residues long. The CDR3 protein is CSASTGGDTEAFF. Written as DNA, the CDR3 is TGCAGTGCTAGCACAGGGGGGGATACTGAAGCTTTCTTT.

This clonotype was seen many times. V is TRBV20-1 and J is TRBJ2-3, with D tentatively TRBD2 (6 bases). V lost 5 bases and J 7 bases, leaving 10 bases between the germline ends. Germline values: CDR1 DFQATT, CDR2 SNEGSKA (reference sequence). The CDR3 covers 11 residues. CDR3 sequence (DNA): TGCAGTGCTGTTGGGGGGAATACGCAGTATTTT. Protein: CSAVGGNTQYF.

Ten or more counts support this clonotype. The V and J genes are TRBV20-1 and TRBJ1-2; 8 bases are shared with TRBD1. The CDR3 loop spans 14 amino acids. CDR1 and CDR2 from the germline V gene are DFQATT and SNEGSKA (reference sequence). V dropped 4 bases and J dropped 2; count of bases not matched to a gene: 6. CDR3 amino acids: CSAKRTGLNYGYTF. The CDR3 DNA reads TGCAGTGCTAAAAGGACAGGGTTAAACTATGGCTACACCTTC.

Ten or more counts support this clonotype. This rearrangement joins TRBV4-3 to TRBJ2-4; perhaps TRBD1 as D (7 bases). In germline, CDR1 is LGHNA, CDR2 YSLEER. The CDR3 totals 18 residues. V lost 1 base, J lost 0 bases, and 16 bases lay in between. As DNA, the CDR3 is TGCGCCAGCAGCCAAGGAAATAACAGGGGACTAGCCAAAAACATTCAGTACTTC. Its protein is CASSQGNNRGLAKNIQYF.

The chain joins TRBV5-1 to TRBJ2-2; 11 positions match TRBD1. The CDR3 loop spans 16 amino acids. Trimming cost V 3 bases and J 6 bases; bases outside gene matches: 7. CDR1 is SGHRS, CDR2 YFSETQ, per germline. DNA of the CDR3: TGCGCCAGCAGCTGGACAGGGGGCCAATCCCCCGGGGAGCTGTTTTTT. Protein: CASSWTGGQSPGELFF.

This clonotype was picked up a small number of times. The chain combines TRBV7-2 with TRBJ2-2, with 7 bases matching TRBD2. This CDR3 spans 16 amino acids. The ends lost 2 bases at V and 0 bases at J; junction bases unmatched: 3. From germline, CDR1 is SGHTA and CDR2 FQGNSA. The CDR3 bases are TGTGCCAGCAGCTTACTCCGGGAGGCGAACACCGGGGAGCTGTTTTTT. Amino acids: CASSLLREANTGELFF.

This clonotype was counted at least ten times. The CDR3 loop is CASSLAPQDRARNNEQFF. The CDR3 nucleotides read TGTGCCAGCAGCTTAGCTCCTCAGGACAGGGCCAGAAACAATGAGCAGTTCTTC. This chain uses TRBV7-2 with TRBJ2-1, with 8 bases fitting TRBD1. The CDR3 contains 18 residues. V gave up 0 bases and J gave up 5 bases; unmatched junction bases: 12. From germline, CDR1 is SGHTA and CDR2 FQGNSA. The full variable domain, rest sourced from reference TRBV7-2 and TRBJ2-1, is GAGVSQSPSNKVTEKGKDVELRCDPISGHTALYWYRQSLGQGLEFLIYFQGNSAPDKSGLPSDRFSAERTGGSVSTLTIQRTQQEDSAVYLCASSLAPQDRARNNEQFFGPGTRLTVL.

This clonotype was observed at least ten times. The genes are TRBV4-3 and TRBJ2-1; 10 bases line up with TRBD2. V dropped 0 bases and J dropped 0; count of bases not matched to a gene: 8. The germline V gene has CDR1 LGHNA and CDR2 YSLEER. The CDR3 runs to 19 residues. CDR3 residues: CASSQDHSGGSSSYNEQFF. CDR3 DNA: TGCGCCAGCAGCCAAGATCATAGCGGGGGGTCAAGCTCCTACAATGAGCAGTTCTTC.

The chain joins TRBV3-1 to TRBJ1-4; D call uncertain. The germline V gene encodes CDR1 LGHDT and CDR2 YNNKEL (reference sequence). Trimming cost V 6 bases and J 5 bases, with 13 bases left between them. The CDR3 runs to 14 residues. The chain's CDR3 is CASSQIGGNEKLFF. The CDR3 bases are TGTGCCAGCAGTCAAATAGGCGGAAATGAAAAACTGTTTTTT.